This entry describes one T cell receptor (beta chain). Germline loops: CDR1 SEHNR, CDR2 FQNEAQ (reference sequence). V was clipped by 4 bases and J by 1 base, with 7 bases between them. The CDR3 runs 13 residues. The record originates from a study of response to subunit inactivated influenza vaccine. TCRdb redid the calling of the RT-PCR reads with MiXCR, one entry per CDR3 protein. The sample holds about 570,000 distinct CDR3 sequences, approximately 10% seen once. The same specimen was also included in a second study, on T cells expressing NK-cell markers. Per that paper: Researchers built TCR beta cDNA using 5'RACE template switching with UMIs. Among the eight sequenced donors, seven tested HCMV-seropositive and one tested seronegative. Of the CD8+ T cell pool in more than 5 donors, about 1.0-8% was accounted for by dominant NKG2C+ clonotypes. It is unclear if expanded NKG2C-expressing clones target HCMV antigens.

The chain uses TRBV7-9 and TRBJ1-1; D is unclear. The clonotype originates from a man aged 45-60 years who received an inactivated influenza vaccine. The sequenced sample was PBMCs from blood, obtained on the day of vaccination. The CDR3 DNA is TGTGCCAGCAGCTCAATAGGGAACACTGAAGCTTTCTTT. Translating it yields CASSSIGNTEAFF.